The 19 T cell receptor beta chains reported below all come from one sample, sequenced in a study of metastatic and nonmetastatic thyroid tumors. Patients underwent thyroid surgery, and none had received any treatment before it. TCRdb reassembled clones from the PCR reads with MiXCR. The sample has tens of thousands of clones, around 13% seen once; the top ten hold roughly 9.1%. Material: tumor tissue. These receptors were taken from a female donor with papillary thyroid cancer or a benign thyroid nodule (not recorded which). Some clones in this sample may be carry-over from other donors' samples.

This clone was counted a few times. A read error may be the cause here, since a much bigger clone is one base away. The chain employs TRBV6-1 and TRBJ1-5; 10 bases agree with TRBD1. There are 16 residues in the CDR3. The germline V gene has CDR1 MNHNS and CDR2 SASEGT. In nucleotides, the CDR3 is TGTGCCAGCAGTGAACTAGGACAGGGGGGCAATCAGCCCCATCATTTT. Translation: CASSELGQGGNQPHHF.

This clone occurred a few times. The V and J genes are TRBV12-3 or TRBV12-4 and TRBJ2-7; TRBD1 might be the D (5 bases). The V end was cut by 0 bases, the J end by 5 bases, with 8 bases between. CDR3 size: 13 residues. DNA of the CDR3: TGTGCCAGCAGTTTAGCTGCAGGGCACGAGCAGTACTTC. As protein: CASSLAAGHEQYF.

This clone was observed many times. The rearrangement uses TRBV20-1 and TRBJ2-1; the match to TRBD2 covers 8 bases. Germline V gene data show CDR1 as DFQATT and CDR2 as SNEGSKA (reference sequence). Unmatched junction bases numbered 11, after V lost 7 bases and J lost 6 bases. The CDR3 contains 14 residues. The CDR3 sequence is CSVNPGLGFNEQFF. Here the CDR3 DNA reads TGCAGTGTAAACCCGGGACTAGGTTTCAATGAGCAGTTCTTC.

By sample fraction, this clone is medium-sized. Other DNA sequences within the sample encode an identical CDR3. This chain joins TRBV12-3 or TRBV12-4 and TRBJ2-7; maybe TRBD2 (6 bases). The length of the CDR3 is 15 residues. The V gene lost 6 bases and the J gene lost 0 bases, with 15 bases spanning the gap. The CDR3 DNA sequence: TGTGCCAGCAGAATAGGTGGAGGGCCCTCCTACGAGCAGTACTTC. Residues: CASRIGGGPSYEQYF.

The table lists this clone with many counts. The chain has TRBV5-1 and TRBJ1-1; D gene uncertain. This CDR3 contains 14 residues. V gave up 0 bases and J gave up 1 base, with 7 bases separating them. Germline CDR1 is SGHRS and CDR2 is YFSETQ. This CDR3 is CASSLDSANTEAFF. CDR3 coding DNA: TGCGCCAGCAGCTTGGATTCCGCGAACACTGAAGCTTTCTTT.

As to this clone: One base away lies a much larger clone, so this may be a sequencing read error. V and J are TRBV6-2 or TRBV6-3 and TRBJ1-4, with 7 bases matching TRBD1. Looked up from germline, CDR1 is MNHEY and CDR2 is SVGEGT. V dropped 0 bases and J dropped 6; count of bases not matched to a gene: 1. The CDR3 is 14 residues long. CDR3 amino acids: CASSYSTGYEKLFF. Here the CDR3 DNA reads TGTGCCAGCAGTTACTCGACAGGGTATGAAAAACTGTTTTTT.

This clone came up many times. CDR3 sequence (DNA): TGCGCCAGCAGCCCATATTCCGGATTCACTGAAGCTTTCTTT. Translating gives CASSPYSGFTEAFF. The rearrangement uses TRBV5-1 and TRBJ1-1, with no clear D. V dropped 4 bases and J dropped 4 bases, with 14 bases sitting between them. This CDR3 has 14 residues. Germline assignment: CDR1 SGHRS and CDR2 YFSETQ. Variable domain in full (rest from reference TRBV5-1 and TRBJ1-1): KAGVTQTPRYLIKTRGQQVTLSCSPISGHRSVSWYQQTPGQGLQFLFEYFSETQRNKGNFPGRFSGRQFSNSRSEMNVSTLELGDSALYLCASSPYSGFTEAFFGQGTRLTVV.

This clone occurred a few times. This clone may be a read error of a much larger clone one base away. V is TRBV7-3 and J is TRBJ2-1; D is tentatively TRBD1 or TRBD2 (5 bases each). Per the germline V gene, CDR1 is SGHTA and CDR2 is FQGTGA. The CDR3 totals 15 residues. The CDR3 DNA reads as TGTTCCAGCAGCTCAACCGGGACCAAATACAATGAGCAGTTCTTC. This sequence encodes CSSSSTGTKYNEQFF.

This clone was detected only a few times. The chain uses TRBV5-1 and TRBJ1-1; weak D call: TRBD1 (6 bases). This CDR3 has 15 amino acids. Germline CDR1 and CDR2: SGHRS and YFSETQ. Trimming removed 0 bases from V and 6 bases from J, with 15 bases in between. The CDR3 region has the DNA TGCGCCAGCAGCTTGGTATCGGGGGGCGGTTCTGAAGCTTTCTTT. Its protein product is CASSLVSGGGSEAFF.

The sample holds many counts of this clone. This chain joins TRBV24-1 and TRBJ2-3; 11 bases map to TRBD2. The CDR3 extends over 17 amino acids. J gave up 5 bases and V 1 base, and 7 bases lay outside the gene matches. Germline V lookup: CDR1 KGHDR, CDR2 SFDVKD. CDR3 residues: CATSDLGTSGTLDTQYF. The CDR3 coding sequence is TGTGCCACCAGTGATTTAGGGACTAGCGGTACTCTAGATACGCAGTATTTT.

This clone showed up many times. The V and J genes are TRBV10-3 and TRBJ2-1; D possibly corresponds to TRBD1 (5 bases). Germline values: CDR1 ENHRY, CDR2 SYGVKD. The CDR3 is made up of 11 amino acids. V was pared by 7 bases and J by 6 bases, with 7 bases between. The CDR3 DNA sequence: TGTGCCATCAATGACAGCAATGAGCAGTTCTTC. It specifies CAINDSNEQFF.

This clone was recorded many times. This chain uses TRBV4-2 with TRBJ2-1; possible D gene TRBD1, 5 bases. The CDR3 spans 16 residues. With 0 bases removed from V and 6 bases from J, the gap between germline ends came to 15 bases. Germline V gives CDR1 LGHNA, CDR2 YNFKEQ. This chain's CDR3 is CASSQEAGLRFNEQFF. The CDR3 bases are TGTGCCAGCAGCCAAGAAGCAGGGCTGAGGTTCAATGAGCAGTTCTTC.

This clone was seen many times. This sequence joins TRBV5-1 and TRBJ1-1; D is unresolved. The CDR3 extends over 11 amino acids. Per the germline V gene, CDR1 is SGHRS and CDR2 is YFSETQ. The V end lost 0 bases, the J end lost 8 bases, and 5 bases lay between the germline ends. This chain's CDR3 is CASSLAQEAFF. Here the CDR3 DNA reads TGCGCCAGCAGCTTGGCACAGGAAGCTTTCTTT. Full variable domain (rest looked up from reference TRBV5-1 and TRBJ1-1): KAGVTQTPRYLIKTRGQQVTLSCSPISGHRSVSWYQQTPGQGLQFLFEYFSETQRNKGNFPGRFSGRQFSNSRSEMNVSTLELGDSALYLCASSLAQEAFFGQGTRLTVV.

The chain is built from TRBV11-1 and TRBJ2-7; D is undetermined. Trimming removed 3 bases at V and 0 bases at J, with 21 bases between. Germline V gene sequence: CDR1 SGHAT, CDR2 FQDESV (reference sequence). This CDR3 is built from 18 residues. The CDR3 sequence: CASSFTLWESKSSYEQYF. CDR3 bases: TGTGCCAGCAGCTTTACACTATGGGAATCGAAGAGCTCCTACGAGCAGTACTTC.

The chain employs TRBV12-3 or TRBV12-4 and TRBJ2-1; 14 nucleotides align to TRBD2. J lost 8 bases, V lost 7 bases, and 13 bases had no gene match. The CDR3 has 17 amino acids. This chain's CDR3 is CASIVSTGTSGRYEQFF. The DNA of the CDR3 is TGTGCCAGCATCGTCTCGACCGGGACTAGCGGGAGATATGAGCAGTTCTTC.

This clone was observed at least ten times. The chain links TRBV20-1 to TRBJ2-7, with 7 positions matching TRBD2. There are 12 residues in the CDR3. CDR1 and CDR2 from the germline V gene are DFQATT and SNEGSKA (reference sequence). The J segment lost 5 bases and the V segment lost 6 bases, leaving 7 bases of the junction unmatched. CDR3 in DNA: TGCAGTGCCGGCGGGGGTGGCAACGAGCAGTACTTC. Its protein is CSAGGGGNEQYF.

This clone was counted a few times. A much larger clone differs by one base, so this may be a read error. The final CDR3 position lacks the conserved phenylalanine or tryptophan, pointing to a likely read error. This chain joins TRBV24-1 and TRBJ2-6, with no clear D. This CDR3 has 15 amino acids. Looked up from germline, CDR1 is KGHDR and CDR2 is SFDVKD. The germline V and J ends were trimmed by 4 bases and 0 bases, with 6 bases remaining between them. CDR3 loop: CATSETSSGANVLTL. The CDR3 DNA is TGTGCCACCAGTGAAACGAGCTCTGGGGCCAACGTCCTGACTCTC.

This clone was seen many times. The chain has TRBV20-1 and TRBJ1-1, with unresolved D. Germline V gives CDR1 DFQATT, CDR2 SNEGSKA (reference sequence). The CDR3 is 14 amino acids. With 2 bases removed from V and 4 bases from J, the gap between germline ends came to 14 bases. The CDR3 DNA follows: TGCAGTGCTAGAATTTCGGGGTTCGGCACTGAAGCTTTCTTT. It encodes CSARISGFGTEAFF.

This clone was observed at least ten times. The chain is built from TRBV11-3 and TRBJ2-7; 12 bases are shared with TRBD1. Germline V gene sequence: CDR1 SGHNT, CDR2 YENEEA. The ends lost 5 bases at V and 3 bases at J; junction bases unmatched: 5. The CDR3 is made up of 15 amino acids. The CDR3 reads CASSPGTGGYYEQYF. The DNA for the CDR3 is TGTGCCAGCAGCCCCGGGACAGGGGGCTACTACGAGCAGTACTTC.